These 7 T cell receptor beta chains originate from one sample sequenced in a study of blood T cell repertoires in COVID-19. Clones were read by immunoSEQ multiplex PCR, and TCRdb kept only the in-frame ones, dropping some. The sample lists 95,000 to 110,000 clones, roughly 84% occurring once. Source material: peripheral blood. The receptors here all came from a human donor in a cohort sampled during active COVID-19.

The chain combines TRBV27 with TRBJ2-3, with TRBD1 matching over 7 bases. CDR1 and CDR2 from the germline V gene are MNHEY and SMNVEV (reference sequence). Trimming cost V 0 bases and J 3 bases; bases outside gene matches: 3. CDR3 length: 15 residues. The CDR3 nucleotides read TGTGCCAGCAGTTTATCGCCACAGGGGACAGATACGCAGTATTTT. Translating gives CASSLSPQGTDTQYF.

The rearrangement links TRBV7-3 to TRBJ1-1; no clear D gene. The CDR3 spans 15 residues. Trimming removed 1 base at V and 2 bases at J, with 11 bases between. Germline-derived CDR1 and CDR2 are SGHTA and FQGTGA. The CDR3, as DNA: TGTGCCAGCAGCTTAAATGCGGTACTTAACACTGAAGCTTTCTTT. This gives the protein CASSLNAVLNTEAFF.

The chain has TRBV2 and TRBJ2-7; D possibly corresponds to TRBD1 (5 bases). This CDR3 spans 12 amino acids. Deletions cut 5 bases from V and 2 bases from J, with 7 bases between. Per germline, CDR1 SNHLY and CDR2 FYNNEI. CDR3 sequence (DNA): TGTGCCAGCAGTTCAGGGACCTACGAGCAGTACTTC. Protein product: CASSSGTYEQYF.

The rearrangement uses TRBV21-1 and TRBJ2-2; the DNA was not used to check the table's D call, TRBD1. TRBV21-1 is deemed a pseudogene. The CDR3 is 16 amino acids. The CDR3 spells CASSKGGRRNTGELFF. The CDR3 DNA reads TGTGCCAGCAGCAAAGGGGGCCGCAGAAACACCGGGGAGCTGTTTTTT.

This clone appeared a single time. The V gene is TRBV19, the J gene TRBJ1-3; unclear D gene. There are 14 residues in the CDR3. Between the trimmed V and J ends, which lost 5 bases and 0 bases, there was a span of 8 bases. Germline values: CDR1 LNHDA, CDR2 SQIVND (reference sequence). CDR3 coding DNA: TGTGCCAGTAGTGAGCATCTCTCTGGAAACACCATATATTTT. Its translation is CASSEHLSGNTIYF.

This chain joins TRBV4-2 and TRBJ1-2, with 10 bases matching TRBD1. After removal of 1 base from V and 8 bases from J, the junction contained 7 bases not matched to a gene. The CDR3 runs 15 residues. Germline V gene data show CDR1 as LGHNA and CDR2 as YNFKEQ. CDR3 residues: CASSQVEGQGRGYTF. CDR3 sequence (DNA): TGTGCCAGCAGCCAAGTGGAGGGACAGGGGAGGGGCTACACCTTC.

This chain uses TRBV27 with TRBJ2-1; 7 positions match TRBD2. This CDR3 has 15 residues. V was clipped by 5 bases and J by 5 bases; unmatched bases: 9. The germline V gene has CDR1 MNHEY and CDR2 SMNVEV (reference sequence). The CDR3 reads CASSLLSGTNNEQFF. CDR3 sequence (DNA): TGTGCCAGCAGTCTACTAAGCGGGACTAACAATGAGCAGTTCTTC.